This TCR beta chain emerged from a study of memory CD4+ T cells and cytomegalovirus serostatus. Notes on the study in general: Each of approximately 63 CMV-associated TCRbeta sequences occurred in one to five individuals. The CMV-associated TCR signature appears largely within the CD4+ memory repertoire.

Original methodology: Out-of-frame sequences were removed, leaving a few million distinct TCRbeta sequences. The repertoire was sequenced with immunoSEQ multiplex PCR; TCRdb's copy has only in-frame clones and lacks some. The V and J calls and clone size were taken over from that table, and D and trimming were inferred from the DNA. The top ten clones hold roughly 0.6% of a sample with just over 45,000 clones, around four fifths of them seen once. The sort gate was single viable CD3+CD4+CD8-CD45RO+ cells for memory CD4+ T cells. Total CD4+ T cells were enriched by CD4 positive selection. About this clone: As yet, its antigen is unknown.

The CDR3 consists of 17 residues. The V gene's germline CDR1 is SGHTA and CDR2 FQGNSA. V was trimmed by 4 bases and J by 4 bases, leaving 17 bases between them. The clonotype originates from an adult in good health and CMV-seronegative. The rearrangement joins TRBV7-2 to TRBJ2-6; tentatively, D is TRBD1 or TRBD2 (5 bases each). Sequencing was performed on memory CD4+ T cells from blood. The CDR3 loop is CASSSSFLRDGANVLTF. CDR3 nucleotide sequence: TGTGCCAGCAGCTCCTCCTTCCTCAGGGACGGGGCCAACGTCCTGACTTTC.